This section outlines one T cell receptor beta chain sequence together with its context. This clonotype was seen repeatedly, ten times or more. The target of this receptor is not known. Qualities for individual bases were not recorded, and no much larger clone is one base off. V loses 6 bases of germline sequence and J loses 0 bases, and the interval between the two ends is 15 bases. There are 16 amino acids in the CDR3, from cysteine to phenylalanine inclusive. Solely the CDR3 DNA is kept, with 48 bases framed from the first base. Every donor was a healthy Caucasian. Three pairs of female monozygotic twins, all aged roughly 18 to 29 years, were included in the twin cohort. RNA for TCR libraries was isolated from peripheral blood mononuclear cells. The data were taken from a study of identical twins (dated by TCRdb to the mid-2010s). Notes on the research overall: To test whether fetal clonotypes persist, the study used deep sequencing on TCR alpha and beta repertoires from monozygotic twins, unrelated adults of various ages, and cord blood. To rule out contamination, the twin experiments were replicated at different times with different library preparation protocols.

Receptor libraries were prepared by 5' RACE. TCRdb names Illumina HiSeq 2000 as the instrument used. A universal primer binding site was added through template switching, and the final cDNA carried a unique molecular identifier so that TCR cDNA molecules could be counted accurately. Specific primers in the conserved constant-segment region were used to synthesize first-strand cDNA for the TCR alpha and beta chains. To control for contamination, each cDNA library was double barcoded with a SMART-Mk sample barcode plus Illumina barcodes. TruSeq adapter sequences and Illumina sample barcodes were added in two successive PCR steps. Sequencing of the TCR alpha and beta cDNA libraries was done on the Illumina HiSeq platform using custom primers. The authors' analysis ran thus. MiGEC processed the raw reads to extract unique molecular identifiers, while MiXCR was used to determine the CDR3 positions. Recombination models were inferred per individual with the repgenHMM and IGoR tools using an EM algorithm. The tcR package in R was used for shared clonotype analysis, with sharing normalized by the product of cloneset sizes. Out-of-frame nonproductive sequences were analyzed to study raw recombination free of thymic and clonal selection effects. TCRdb handled the public reads itself, with Q25 trimming in fastp and clone calling in MiXCR, and kept productive beta chains. One record per CDR3 amino acid sequence lists the most common genes and DNA. TCRdb, not the authors, supplied the V and J calls. Across this sample there are a few hundred thousand distinct CDR3 sequences, with more than 9% seen only once. The ten biggest clones cover roughly 3% of the sample.

The study at large found these results: Invariant T cells such as MAIT and iNKT could partly confound zero-insertion analyses, though diverse VJ usage argued against this for most clonotypes. Because the same donors could not be followed over many years, conclusions were based on cross-sectional statistical analysis. Out-of-frame TCR alpha sharing in monozygotic twins was systematically underestimated by recombination models, whereas sharing between unrelated individuals was in agreement with the recombination models. Abundant cord blood beta clonotypes had fewer insertions, young adult naive repertoires showed a similar but weaker trend, and memory repertoires showed no such trend. Compared with coincidental sharing between unrelated individuals, out-of-frame TCR alpha sequences shared between twins showed an excess of sequences with low generation probability. In beta out-of-frame sequences, excess twin sharing was weaker, because having fewer shared sequences lowered the signal-to-noise ratio.

The data were also submitted as part of a second study, on yellow fever vaccine responses in identical twins. From that second study: According to the authors, in identical twins the way T cells responded to vaccination appeared partly convergent and partly personalized. The study precisely tracked vaccine-responding T cell clones in identical twins.

Here the chain combines TRBV12-3 or TRBV12-4 and TRBJ2-1; the D gene cannot be resolved reliably. The receptor's source is a woman in her late teens or twenties in good health. Sequencing was done on a sample of PBMCs. The CDR3 corresponds to CASSNRAPTSYNEQFF. The nucleotide sequence reads TGTGCCAGCAGCAATAGGGCACCGACCTCCTACAATGAGCAGTTCTTC.